The T cell receptor (beta chain) under discussion was sequenced for a study of T cell responses to AZD1222 COVID-19 vaccine. Study results and caveats: Most donors were white British, females outnumbered males, and clonal diversity was possibly underestimated. The study reported that nearly half of spike-specific TCRs target unmutated variant regions.

Data came from immunoSEQ multiplex PCR; TCRdb stores just in-frame clones and leaves some out. This table holds fewer than 80,000 clones, 75% to 85% found once. This clone occurred once. Its cognate antigen is unknown. This CDR3 region has 13 residues. V was trimmed by 2 bases and J by 4 bases, leaving 6 bases between them. The germline gives CDR1 SGHTA, CDR2 FQGNSA. V gene TRBV7-2 combines with J gene TRBJ1-3; D uncertain. The clonotype originates from an adult in good health. The sample here was peripheral blood, taken on day 0 of MenACWY control vaccination. In DNA, the CDR3 is TGTGCCAGCAGCTTATCCGTGGGAAACACCATATATTTT. This encodes CASSLSVGNTIYF.